Sequencing of this TCR beta chain was carried out in a study of human T cells and chemical hapten exposure. This clonotype was seen a few times. Via MiXCR, TCRdb re-called the RACE reads, giving one row per CDR3 protein. Of 300,000 to 400,000 distinct CDR3 sequences in the sample, under 9% were seen once. The length of the CDR3 is 15 residues. CDR1 and CDR2 from the germline V gene are KGHSH and LQKENI. Trimming at V came to 3 bases and at J to 5 bases, leaving 4 bases not matched to a gene. This sample's time point: patch test 1, 2 weeks after DPC sensitization. Indicated treatment: therapeutic diphenylcyclopropenone sensitization with weekly scalp DPC.

The chain carries TRBV18 and TRBJ1-5; 10 bases are shared with TRBD1. This receptor was identified in a woman between 18 and 30 years old with alopecia areata. Some clones in this sample may be carry-over from other donors' samples. The material sequenced was whole blood, taken in connection with sensitization to the hapten diphenylcyclopropenone (DPC). CDR3 coding DNA: TGTGCCAGCTCACCCGGGACAGGGGTTTATCAGCCCCAGCATTTT. It codes for CASSPGTGVYQPQHF. Supplemented by reference TRBV18 and TRBJ1-5, the full variable domain reads NAGVMQNPRHLVRRRGQEARLRCSPMKGHSHVYWYRQLPEEGLKFMVYLQKENIIDESGMPKERFSAEFPKEGPSILRIQQVVRGDSAAYFCASSPGTGVYQPQHFGDGTRLSIL.